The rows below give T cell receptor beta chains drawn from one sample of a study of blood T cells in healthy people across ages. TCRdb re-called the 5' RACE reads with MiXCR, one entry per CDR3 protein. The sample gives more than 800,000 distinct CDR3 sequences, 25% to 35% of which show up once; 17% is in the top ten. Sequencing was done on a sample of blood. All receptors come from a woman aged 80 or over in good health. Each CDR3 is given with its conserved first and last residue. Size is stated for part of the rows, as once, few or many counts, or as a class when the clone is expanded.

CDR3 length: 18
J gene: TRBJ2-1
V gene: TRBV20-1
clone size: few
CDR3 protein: CSARVPSGGGAPGNEQFF

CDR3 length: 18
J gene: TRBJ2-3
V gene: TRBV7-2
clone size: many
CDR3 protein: CASSLTRGIGTLADTQYF

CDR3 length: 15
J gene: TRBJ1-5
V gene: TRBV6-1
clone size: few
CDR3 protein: CASSEGAAYNQPQHF

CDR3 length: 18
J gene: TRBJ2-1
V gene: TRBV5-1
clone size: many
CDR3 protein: CASSLAASSGGTYNEQFF

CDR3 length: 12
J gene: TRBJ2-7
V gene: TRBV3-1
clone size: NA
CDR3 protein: CASGGRTYEQYF

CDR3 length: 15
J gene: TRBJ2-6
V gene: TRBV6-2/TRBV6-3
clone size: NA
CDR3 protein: CASSYRNSGANVLTF

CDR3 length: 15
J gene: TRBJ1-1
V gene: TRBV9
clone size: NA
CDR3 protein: CASSVVPGEGSEAFF

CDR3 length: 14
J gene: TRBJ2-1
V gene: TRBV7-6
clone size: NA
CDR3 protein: CASSPWVGNNEQFF

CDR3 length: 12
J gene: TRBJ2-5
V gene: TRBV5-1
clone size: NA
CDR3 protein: CASRKEGNERYF

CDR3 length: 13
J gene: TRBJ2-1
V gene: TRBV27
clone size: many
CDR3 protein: CASKGNTYNEQFF

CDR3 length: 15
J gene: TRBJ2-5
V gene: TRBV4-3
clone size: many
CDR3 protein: CASSQGPSSAETQYF

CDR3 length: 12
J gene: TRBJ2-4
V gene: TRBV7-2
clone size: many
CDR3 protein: CASSLNRNIQYF

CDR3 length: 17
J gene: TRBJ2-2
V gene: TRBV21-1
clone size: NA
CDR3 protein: CASSKVRPFGCTGELFF

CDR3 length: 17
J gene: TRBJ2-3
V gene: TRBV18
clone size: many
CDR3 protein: CASSPLPPGSTIDTQYF

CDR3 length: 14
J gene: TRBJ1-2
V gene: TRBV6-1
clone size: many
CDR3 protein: CASSDGMGWNGYTF

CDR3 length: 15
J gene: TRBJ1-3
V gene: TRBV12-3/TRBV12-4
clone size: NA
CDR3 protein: CASSVLDRAGNTIYF

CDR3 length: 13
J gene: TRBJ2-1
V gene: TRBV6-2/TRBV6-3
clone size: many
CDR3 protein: CATARGQLNEQFF

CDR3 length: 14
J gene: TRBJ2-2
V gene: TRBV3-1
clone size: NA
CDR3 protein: CASSLQRGSGELFF

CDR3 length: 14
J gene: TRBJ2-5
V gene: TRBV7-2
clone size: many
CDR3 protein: CASSSSWGLETQYF

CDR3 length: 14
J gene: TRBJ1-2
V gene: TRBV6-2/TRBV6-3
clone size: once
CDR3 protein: CASSYSPGTDGYTF

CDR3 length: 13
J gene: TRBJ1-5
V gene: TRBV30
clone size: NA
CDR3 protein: CAWNGRGNQPQHF

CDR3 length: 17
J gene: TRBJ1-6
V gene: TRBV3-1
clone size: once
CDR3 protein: CASSSDRAGGYNSPPHF

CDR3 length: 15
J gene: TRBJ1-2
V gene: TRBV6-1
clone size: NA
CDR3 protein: CASKWDSAPNYGYTF

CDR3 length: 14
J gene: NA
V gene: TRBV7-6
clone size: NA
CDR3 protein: CASSHRLAGETQYF

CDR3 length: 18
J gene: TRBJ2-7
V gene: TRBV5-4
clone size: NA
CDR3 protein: CASSLGGASGGAAYEQYF

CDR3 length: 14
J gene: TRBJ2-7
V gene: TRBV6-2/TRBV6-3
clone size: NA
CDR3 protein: CASSYIPDSYEQYF

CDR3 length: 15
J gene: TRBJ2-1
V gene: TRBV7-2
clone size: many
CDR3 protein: CASSFSGGAGDEQFF

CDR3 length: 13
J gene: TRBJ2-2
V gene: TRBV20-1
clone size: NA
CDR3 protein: CSLGRRNTGELFF

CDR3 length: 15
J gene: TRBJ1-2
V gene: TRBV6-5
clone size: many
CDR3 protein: CASSYSYRNNYGYTF

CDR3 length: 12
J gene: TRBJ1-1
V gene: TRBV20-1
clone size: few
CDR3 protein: CSARDSNTEAFF

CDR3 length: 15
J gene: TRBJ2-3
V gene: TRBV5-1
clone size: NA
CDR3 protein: CASSLRQASTDTQYF

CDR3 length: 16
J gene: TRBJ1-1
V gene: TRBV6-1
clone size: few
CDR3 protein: CASSEPTGGRNTEAFF

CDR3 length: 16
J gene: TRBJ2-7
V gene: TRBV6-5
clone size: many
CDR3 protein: CASRGSRTGNDGEQYF

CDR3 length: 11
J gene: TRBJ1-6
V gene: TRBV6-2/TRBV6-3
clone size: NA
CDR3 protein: CASRQGRPPHF

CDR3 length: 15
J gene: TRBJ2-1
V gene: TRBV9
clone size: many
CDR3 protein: CASTTGTGGGHEQFF

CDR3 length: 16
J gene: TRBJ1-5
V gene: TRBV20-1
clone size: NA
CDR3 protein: CSARDNSGRVGQPQHF

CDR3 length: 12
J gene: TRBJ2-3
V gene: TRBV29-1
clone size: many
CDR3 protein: CSVGPLTDTQYF

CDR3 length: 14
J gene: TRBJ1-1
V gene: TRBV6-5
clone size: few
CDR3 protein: CASSYGLSNAEAFF

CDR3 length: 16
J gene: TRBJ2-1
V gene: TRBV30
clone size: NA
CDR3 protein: CAWSVLAASSYNEQFF

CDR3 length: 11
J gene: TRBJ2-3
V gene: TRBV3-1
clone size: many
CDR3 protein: CASSQVDTQYF

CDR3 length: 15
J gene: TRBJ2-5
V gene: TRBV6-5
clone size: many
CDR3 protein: CASRRDGTFQETQYF

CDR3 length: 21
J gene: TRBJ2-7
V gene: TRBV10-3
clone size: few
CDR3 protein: CATIPGTNRARSLKCYYEQYF

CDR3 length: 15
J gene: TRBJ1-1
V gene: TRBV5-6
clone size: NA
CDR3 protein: CASSLLGRLNTEAFF

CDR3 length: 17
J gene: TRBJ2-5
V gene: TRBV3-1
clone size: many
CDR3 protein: CASSQEGDRRYRETQYF

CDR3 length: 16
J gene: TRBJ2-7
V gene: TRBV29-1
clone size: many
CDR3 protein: CSVAGGTGASTYEQYF

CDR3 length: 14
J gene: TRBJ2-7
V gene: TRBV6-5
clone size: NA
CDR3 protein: CASSYARDSTKQYF

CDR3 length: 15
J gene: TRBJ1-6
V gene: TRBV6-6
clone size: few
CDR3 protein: CASTPQASSNSPLHF

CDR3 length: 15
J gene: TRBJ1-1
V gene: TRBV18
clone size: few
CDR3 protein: CASSPFQRRMDEAFF

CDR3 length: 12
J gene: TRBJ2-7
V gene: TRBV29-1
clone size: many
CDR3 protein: CSVSPGGNEQYF

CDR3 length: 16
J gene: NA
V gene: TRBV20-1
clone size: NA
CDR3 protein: CSARDLTSGRGCEQYF

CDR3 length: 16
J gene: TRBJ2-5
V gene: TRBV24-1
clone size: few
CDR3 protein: CATSDPDRGAQETQYF

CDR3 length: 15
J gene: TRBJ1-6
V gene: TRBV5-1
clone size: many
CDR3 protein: CASSLVPGGNSPLHF

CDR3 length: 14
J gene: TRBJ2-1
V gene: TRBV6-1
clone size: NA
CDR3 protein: CASLLKQTYNEQFF

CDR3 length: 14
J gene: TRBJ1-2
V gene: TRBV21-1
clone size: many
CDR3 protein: CASRAGGRGRGYTF

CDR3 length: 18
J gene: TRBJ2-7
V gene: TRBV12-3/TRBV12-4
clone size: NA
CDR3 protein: CASSSGKDRGVSSYEQYF

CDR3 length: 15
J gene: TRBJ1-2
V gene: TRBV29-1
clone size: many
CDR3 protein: CSVVARSSKAYGYTF

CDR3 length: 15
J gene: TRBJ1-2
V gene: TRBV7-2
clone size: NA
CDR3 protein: CASSLGTSRNYGYTF

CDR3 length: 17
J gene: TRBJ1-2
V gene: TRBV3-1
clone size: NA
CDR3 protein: CARCGYPRSGPYCGYTF

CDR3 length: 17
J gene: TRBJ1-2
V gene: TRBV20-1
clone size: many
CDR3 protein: CSASDRIKGTVLYGYTF